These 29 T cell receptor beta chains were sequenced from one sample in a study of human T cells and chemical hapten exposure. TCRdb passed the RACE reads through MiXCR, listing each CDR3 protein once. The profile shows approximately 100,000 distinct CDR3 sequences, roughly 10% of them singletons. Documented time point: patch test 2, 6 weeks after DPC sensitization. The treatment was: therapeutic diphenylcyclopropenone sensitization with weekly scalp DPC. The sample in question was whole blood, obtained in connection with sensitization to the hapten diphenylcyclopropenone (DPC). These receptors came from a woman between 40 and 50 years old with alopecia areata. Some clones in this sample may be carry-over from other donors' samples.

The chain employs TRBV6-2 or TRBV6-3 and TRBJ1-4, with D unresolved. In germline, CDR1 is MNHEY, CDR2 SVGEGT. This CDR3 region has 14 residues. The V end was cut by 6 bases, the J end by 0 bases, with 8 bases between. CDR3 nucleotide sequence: TGTGCCAGCAGCTCTAGGACAACTAATGAAAAACTGTTTTTT. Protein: CASSSRTTNEKLFF.

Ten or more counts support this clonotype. CDR3 residues: CASSQRTGTPYEQYF. The CDR3 region has the DNA TGCGCCAGCAGCCAACGGACAGGGACCCCCTACGAGCAGTACTTC. The chain has TRBV4-1 and TRBJ2-7; TRBD1 agrees at 8 bases. With 2 bases clipped from V and 2 bases from J, the junction kept 5 bases outside the gene matches. The CDR3 contains 15 residues. From germline, CDR1 is MGHRA and CDR2 YSYEKL.

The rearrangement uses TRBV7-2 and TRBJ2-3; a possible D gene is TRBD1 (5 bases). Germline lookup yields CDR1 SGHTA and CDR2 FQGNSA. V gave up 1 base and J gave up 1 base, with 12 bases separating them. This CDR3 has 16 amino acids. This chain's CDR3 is CASSLGGNRGTDTQYF. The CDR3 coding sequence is TGTGCCAGCAGCTTAGGGGGCAACCGGGGCACAGATACGCAGTATTTT.

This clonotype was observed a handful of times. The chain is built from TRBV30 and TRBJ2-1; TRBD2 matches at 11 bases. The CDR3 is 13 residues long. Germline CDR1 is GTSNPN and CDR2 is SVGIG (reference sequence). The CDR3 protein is CQRLAGFLNEQFF. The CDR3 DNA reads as TGTCAGAGACTAGCGGGGTTTCTAAATGAGCAGTTCTTC.

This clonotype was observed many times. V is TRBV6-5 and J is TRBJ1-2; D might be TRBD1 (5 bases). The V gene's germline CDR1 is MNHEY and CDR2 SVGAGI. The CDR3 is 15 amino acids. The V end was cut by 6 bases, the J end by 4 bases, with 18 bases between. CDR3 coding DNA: TGTGCCAGCAGAGCCTACTGGGACGGCCCCTATGGCTACACCTTC. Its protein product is CASRAYWDGPYGYTF.

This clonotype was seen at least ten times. The DNA for the CDR3 is TGTGCCAGCAGCCATTCTAGCGGGGTCTACGAGCAGTACTTC. Protein sequence: CASSHSSGVYEQYF. J is TRBJ2-7 and V is TRBV3-2; the listed D gene, TRBD2, was not tested against the DNA. TRBV3-2 constitutes a pseudogene. This CDR3 is built from 14 residues.

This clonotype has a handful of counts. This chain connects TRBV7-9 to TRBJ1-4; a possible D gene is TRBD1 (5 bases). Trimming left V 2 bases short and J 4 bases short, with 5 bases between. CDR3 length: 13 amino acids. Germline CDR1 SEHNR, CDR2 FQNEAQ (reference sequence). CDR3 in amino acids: CASSLQGNEKLFF. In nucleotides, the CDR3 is TGTGCCAGCAGCTTACAGGGTAATGAAAAACTGTTTTTT.

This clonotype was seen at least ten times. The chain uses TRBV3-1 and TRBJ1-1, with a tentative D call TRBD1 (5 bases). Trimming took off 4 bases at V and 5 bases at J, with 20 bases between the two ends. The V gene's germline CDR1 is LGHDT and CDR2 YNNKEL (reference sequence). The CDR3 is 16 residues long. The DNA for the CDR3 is TGTGCCAGCAGCCTGAAGTCCAGGGTGATGGGTACTGAAGCTTTCTTT. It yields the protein CASSLKSRVMGTEAFF.

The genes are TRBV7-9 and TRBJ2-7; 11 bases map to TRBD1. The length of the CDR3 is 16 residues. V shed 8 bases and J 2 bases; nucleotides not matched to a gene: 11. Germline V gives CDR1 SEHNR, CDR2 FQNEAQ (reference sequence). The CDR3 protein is CASGSPPGQGAYEQYF. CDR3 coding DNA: TGTGCCAGCGGGAGCCCCCCGGGACAGGGGGCCTACGAGCAGTACTTC. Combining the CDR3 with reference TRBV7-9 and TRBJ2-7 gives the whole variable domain DTGVSQNPRHKITKRGQNVTFRCDPISEHNRLYWYRQTLGQGPEFLTYFQNEAQLEKSRLLSDRFSAERPKGSFSTLEIQRTEQGDSAMYLCASGSPPGQGAYEQYFGPGTRLTVT.

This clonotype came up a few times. The CDR3 protein is CASSPQGLVTDTQYF. The CDR3 DNA sequence: TGCGCCAGCAGCCCCCAAGGACTAGTAACAGATACGCAGTATTTT. The J gene is TRBJ2-3, the V gene TRBV4-3; 7 positions agree with TRBD2. The germline V gene has CDR1 LGHNA and CDR2 YSLEER. There are 15 residues in the CDR3. J gave up 3 bases and V 4 bases, and 7 bases lay outside the gene matches.

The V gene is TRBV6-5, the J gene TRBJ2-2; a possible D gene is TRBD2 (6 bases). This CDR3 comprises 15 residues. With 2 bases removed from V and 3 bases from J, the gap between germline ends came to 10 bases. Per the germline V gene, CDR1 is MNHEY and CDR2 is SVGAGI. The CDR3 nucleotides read TGTGCCAGCAGTTACCGGGACTCATACACCGGGGAGCTGTTTTTT. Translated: CASSYRDSYTGELFF.

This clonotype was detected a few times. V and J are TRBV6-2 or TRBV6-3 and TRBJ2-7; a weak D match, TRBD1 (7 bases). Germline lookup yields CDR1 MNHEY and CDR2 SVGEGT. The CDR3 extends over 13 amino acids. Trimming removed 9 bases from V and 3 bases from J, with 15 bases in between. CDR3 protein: CASGGTDYYEQYF. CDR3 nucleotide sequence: TGTGCCAGTGGCGGGACAGACTACTACGAGCAGTACTTC.

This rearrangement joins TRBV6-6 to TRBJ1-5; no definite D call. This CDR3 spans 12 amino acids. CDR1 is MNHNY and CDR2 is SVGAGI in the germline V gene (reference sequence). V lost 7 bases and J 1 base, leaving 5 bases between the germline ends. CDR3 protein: CASTISNQPQHF. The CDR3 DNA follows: TGTGCCAGCACTATAAGCAATCAGCCCCAGCATTTT.

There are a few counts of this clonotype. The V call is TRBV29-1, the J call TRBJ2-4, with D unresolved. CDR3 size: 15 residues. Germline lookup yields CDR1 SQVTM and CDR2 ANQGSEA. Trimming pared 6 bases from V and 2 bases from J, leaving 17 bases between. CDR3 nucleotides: TGCAGCGTCGTACAGATGAGTGGCACCAAAAACATTCAGTACTTC. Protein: CSVVQMSGTKNIQYF.

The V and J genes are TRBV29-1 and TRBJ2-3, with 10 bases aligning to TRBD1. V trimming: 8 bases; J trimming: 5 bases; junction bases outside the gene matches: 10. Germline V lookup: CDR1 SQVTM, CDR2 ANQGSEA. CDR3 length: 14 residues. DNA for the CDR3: TGCAGCTCCCCGGGACAGGGGTATAGAGATACGCAGTATTTT. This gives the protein CSSPGQGYRDTQYF.

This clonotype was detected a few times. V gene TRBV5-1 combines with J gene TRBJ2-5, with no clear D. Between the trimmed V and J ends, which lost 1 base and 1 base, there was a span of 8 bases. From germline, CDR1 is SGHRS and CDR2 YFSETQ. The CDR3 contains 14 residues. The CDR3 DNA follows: TGCGCCAGCAGCTTGTTGGGGTCCCAAGAGACCCAGTACTTC. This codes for CASSLLGSQETQYF. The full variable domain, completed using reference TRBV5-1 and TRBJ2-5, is KAGVTQTPRYLIKTRGQQVTLSCSPISGHRSVSWYQQTPGQGLQFLFEYFSETQRNKGNFPGRFSGRQFSNSRSEMNVSTLELGDSALYLCASSLLGSQETQYFGPGTRLLVL.

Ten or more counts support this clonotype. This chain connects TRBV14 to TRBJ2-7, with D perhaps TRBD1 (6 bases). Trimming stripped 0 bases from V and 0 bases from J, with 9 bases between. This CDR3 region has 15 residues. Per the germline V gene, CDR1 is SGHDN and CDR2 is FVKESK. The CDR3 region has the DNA TGTGCCAGCAGCCAAGACAGGGGATACTCCTACGAGCAGTACTTC. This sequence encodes CASSQDRGYSYEQYF.

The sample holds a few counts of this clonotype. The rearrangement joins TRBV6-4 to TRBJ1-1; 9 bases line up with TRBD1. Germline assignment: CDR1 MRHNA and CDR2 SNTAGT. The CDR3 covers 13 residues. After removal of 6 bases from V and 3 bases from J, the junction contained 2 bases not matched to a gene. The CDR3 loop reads CASSWDRDTEAFF. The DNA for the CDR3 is TGTGCCAGCAGCTGGGACAGGGACACTGAAGCTTTCTTT.

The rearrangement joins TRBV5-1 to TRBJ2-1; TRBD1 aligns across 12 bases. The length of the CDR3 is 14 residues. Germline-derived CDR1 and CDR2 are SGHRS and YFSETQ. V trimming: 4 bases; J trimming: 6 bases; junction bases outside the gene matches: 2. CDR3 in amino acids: CASSRDRGLNEQFF. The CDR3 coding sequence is TGCGCCAGCAGCCGGGACAGGGGGCTCAATGAGCAGTTCTTC.

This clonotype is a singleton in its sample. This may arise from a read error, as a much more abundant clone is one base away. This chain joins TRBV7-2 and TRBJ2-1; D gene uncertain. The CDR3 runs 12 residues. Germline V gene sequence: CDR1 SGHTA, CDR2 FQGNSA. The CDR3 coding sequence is TGTGCCAGCAGCTTACTTTACAATGAGCAGATCTTC. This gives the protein CASSLLYNEQIF.

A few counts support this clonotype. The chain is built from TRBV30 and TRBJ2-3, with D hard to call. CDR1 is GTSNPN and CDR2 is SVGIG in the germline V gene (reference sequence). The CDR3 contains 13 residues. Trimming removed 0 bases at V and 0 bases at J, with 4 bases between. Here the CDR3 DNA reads TGTGCCTGGAGTGTACTTAGCACAGATACGCAGTATTTT. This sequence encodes CAWSVLSTDTQYF.

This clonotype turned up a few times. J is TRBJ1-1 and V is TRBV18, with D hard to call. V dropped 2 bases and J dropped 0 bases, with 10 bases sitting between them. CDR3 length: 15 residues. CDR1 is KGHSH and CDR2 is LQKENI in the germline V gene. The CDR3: CASSPSAGMNTEAFF. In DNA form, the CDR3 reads TGTGCCAGCTCACCATCAGCAGGAATGAACACTGAAGCTTTCTTT. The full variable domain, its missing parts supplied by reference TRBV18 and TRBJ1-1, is NAGVMQNPRHLVRRRGQEARLRCSPMKGHSHVYWYRQLPEEGLKFMVYLQKENIIDESGMPKERFSAEFPKEGPSILRIQQVVRGDSAAYFCASSPSAGMNTEAFFGQGTRLTVV.

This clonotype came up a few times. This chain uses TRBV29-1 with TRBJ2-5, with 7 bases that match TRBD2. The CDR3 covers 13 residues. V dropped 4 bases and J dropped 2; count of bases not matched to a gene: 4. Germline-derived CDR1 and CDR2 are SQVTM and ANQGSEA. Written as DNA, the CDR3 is TGCAGCGTTGGGGGAGCGGGGCAAGAGACCCAGTACTTC. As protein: CSVGGAGQETQYF.

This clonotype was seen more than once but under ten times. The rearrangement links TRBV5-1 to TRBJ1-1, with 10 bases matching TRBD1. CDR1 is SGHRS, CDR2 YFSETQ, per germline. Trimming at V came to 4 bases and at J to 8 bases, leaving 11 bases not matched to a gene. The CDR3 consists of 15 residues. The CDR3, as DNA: TGCGCCAGCAGCAGGACCGGGACAGGGGAACCCGAAGCTTTCTTT. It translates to CASSRTGTGEPEAFF. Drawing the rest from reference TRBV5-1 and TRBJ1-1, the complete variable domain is KAGVTQTPRYLIKTRGQQVTLSCSPISGHRSVSWYQQTPGQGLQFLFEYFSETQRNKGNFPGRFSGRQFSNSRSEMNVSTLELGDSALYLCASSRTGTGEPEAFFGQGTRLTVV.

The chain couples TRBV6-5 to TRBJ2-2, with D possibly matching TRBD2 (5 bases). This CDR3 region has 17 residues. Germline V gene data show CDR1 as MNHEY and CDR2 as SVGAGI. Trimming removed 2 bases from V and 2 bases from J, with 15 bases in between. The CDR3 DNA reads TGTGCCAGCAGTTACGGATCGGTGAGGGCCAACACCGGGGAGCTGTTTTTT. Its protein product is CASSYGSVRANTGELFF.

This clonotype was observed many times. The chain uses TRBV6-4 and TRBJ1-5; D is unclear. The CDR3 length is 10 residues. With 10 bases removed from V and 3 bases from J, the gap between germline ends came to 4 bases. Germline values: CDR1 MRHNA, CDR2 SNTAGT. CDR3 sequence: CAIPNQPQHF. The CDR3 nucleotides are TGTGCCATTCCCAATCAGCCCCAGCATTTT.

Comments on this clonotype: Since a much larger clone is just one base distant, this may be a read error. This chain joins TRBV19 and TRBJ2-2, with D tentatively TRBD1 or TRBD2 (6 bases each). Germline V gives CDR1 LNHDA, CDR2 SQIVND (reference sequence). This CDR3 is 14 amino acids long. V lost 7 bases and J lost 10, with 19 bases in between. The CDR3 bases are TGTGCCAGTAACCGGGGGCCGGGCGCGGAGGAGCTGTTTTTT. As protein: CASNRGPGAEELFF.

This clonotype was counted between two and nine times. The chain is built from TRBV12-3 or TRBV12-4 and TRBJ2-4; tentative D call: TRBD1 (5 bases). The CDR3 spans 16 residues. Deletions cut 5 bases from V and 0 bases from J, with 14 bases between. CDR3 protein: CASSARQTLAKNIQYF. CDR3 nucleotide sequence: TGTGCCAGCAGTGCCAGACAGACATTAGCCAAAAACATTCAGTACTTC.

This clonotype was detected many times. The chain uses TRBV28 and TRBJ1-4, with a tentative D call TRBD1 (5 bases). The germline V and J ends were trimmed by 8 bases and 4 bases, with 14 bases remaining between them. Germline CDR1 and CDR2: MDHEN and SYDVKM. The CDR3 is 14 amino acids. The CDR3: CASDSGRLNEKLFF. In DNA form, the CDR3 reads TGTGCCAGCGACAGCGGACGGCTTAATGAAAAACTGTTTTTT.